Reported below is one TCR beta chain. What it recognizes is unknown. These data originate in a study of cytomegalovirus exposure and HLA in healthy donors. Findings and limits, study-wide: Whilst most TCR sequences proved rare, a subset of public TCRs occurred across many donors.

Per germline, CDR1 LGHNA and CDR2 YSLEER. V lost 1 base and J 5 bases, leaving 11 bases between the germline ends. The CDR3 contains 14 residues. Both 60 Vbeta primers and 13 Jbeta primers went into the PCR. Assay used: immunoSEQ multiplex PCR; TCRdb lists only in-frame clones, some missing. The sample includes around 130,000 clones, 81% of them seen just once. The chain has TRBV4-3 and TRBJ1-2; D gene ambiguous. The TCR was taken from a young man in good health and CMV-seronegative. The material sequenced was PBMCs. CDR3 in amino acids: CASSQVGQVYGYTF. CDR3 DNA sequence: TGCGCCAGCAGCCAAGTGGGTCAGGTTTATGGCTACACCTTC.